This entry concerns a single TCR beta chain. Primed by a sample-barcoded 5' primer and a J-beta primer mix, a second PCR proceeded for 7 to 11 cycles. TCRdb analysed the 5' RACE reads with MiXCR anew, one entry per CDR3 protein. The sample includes approximately 900,000 distinct CDR3 sequences, roughly 43% of them seen just once. These data are taken from a study of blood T cells in healthy people across ages. Looking at the study overall: The capture of about one barcoded beta molecule per two T cells was achieved by template switching.

No fewer than 7 million PBMCs went into each sample. J gave up 4 bases and V 4 bases, and 9 bases lay outside the gene matches. The CDR3 is 15 amino acids. Germline V gives CDR1 MGHDK, CDR2 SYGVNS. This receptor was taken from a man aged 25-45 years in good health. V and J are TRBV25-1 and TRBJ1-1; the match to TRBD1 covers 7 bases. What was sequenced was blood. The CDR3 sequence: CASSGNRGVSTEAFF. CDR3 coding DNA: TGTGCCAGCAGTGGGAACAGGGGAGTAAGCACTGAAGCTTTCTTT.